This T cell receptor beta chain was observed in a study of Graves' ophthalmopathy and Graves' hyperthyroidism. Details on this clonotype: Antigen: not known.

RNA transcripts were the template, and TCR beta CDR3 regions were amplified from them. The authors performed first-round RT-PCR with HTBI primers and then a second-round multiplex PCR. One entry per CDR3 protein, called by TCRdb with MiXCR from the multiplex PCR reads. The sample includes about 660,000 distinct CDR3 sequences, roughly two fifths seen only once; the top ten take more than 2.5%. Diagnosis used clinical symptoms, serum thyroxine, TRAb, thyroid ultrasound and orbital computed tomography. Study-wide points: A 13-signature model separated ophthalmopathy from stable hyperthyroidism, around 90% sensitivity, about 81% specificity. Most expanded thyroid clonotypes above 0.001 frequency also appeared in blood.

The sequenced sample was peripheral blood. The source of this sequence is an adult man with Graves' ophthalmopathy.

The CDR3 DNA reads as TGTGCCAGCAGCGAACGGGACAGGGACCTGGAGGACACTGAAGCTTTCTTT. Residues: CASSERDRDLEDTEAFF. The chain has TRBV7-9 and TRBJ1-1, with 9 nucleotides matching TRBD1. The CDR3 runs to 17 residues. The trim removed 5 bases at V and 3 bases at J, leaving 13 bases unmatched. Germline V gene sequence: CDR1 SEHNR, CDR2 FQNEAQ (reference sequence). Supplemented by reference TRBV7-9 and TRBJ1-1, the full variable domain reads DTGVSQNPRHKITKRGQNVTFRCDPISEHNRLYWYRQTLGQGPEFLTYFQNEAQLEKSRLLSDRFSAERPKGSFSTLEIQRTEQGDSAMYLCASSERDRDLEDTEAFFGQGTRLTVV.